This is a list of T cell receptor beta chains from one sample in a study of T cell changes during pregnancy in multiple sclerosis. Libraries were prepared by immunoSEQ multiplex PCR; TCRdb keeps only in-frame clonotypes and omits some of them. The sample holds roughly 40,000 clones; approximately 90% are singletons and the top ten take over 4%. Sequenced material: CD8+ T cells from peripheral blood mononuclear cells, taken in the first trimester of pregnancy. All receptors derive from a female donor with multiple sclerosis, enrolled in a pregnancy study. Each CDR3 is given with its conserved first and last residue. The D gene is left open where the match is weak. Size is stated for part of the rows, as once, few or many counts, or as a class when the clone is expanded.

CDR3 DNA	CDR3 protein	D gene	clone size	V gene	J gene
TGTGCCAGCAGCTCCACCCTTATGACAGGAGAGCCCCAGCATTTT	CASSSTLMTGEPQHF	NA	NA	TRBV2	TRBJ1-5
TGTGCCTGGAGTGGGGACTCGCAAGAGACCCAGTACTTC	CAWSGDSQETQYF	NA	NA	TRBV30	TRBJ2-5
TGTGCCAGCAGCGTTCGGGACTCCCTCTCCACCGGGGAGCTGTTTTTT	CASSVRDSLSTGELFF	NA	once	TRBV9	TRBJ2-2
TGTGCCAGCACTCCCTGGGGGGTGATAAGCACAGATACGCAGTATTTT	CASTPWGVISTDTQYF	NA	NA	TRBV9	TRBJ2-3
TGTGCCAGCAGCCCGTTCGATAGAGGGGGCCGGGACACTGAAGCTTTCTTT	CASSPFDRGGRDTEAFF	TRBD1	NA	TRBV4-2	TRBJ1-1
TGTGCCAGCAGCTTAGGATCCGGGACAGGGGGCTACGAGCAGTACTTC	CASSLGSGTGGYEQYF	TRBD1	NA	TRBV7-2	TRBJ2-7
TGTGCCAGCCAGGGACTAGGAATTGGGTCGGGCACAGATACGCAGTATTTT	CASQGLGIGSGTDTQYF	TRBD2	NA	TRBV11-2	TRBJ2-3
TGTGCCAGCAGCCAAGGAACAGGACCCCAGTACTTC	CASSQGTGPQYF	NA	NA	TRBV4-2	TRBJ2-5
TGTGCCAGCAGCTTTCCGGGACAGGAGAATGAAAAACTGTTTTTT	CASSFPGQENEKLFF	TRBD1	NA	TRBV5-5	TRBJ1-4
TGTGCCAGCAGCCCGCTAGCGGGGGGGCCTTTATCCAATGAGCAGTTCTTC	CASSPLAGGPLSNEQFF	TRBD2	NA	TRBV13	TRBJ2-1
TGTGCCAGCAGCCCCACAGGGCTTCAGGGGAACACCGGGGAGCTGTTTTTT	CASSPTGLQGNTGELFF	NA	NA	TRBV7-7	TRBJ2-2
TGTGCCAGCAGCTGGGGGGGTAATACGCAGTATTTT	CASSWGGNTQYF	TRBD2	NA	TRBV7-3	TRBJ2-3
TGTGCCAGCACAAGGGGGCAGGGCGGCGGGGAGCTGTTTTTT	CASTRGQGGGELFF	TRBD1	NA	TRBV27	TRBJ2-2
TGTGCCAGCAGTTTTGGGACAGGAGACGAATATGGCTACACCTTC	CASSFGTGDEYGYTF	TRBD1	NA	TRBV6-5	TRBJ1-2
TGTGCCAGCAGCCCAGACCTAGCGGGGGAGGTCACCGGGGAGCTGTTTTTT	CASSPDLAGEVTGELFF	TRBD2	NA	TRBV11-2	TRBJ2-2
TGTGCCTGGAGCACTAGCGGGGGGGCAGATACGCAGTATTTT	CAWSTSGGADTQYF	TRBD2	once	TRBV30	TRBJ2-3
TGTGCCAGCAGCGGTTTAGCGGGGGGGCCCCCGAACACCGGGGAGCTGTTTTTT	CASSGLAGGPPNTGELFF	TRBD2	NA	TRBV9	TRBJ2-2
TGTGCCTCACGGGACTCGGGAGATGAAAAACTGTTTTTT	CASRDSGDEKLFF	NA	NA	TRBV7-9	TRBJ1-4
TGTGCCAGCAGCGTAGGGCTAGCGGACTCCACAGATACGCAGTATTTT	CASSVGLADSTDTQYF	TRBD2	NA	TRBV9	TRBJ2-3
TGCGCCAGCAGCCAAGGGACTAGCGGGGAACCCTACAATGAGCAGTTCTTC	CASSQGTSGEPYNEQFF	TRBD2	NA	TRBV4-3	TRBJ2-1
TGTGCCAGTAGTGAGAGGGGGTTACCCTACGAGCAGTACTTC	CASSERGLPYEQYF	NA	NA	TRBV19	TRBJ2-7
TGTGCCAGCAGTGAGCTGGGCCGGCCCGGTCCCGAGACCCAGTACTTC	CASSELGRPGPETQYF	NA	NA	TRBV6-4	TRBJ2-5
TGTGCCAGTAGTATTAGTTCAGGGGTGAATGAAAAACTGTTTTTT	CASSISSGVNEKLFF	NA	NA	TRBV19	TRBJ1-4
TGTGCCAGCATGGTAGTTTCCACAGGCCGGACTGAAGCTTTCTTT	CASMVVSTGRTEAFF	NA	NA	TRBV27	TRBJ1-1
TGTGCCAGCAGCTCCACTAGCGCAGGACCGACATACGAGCAGTACTTC	CASSSTSAGPTYEQYF	TRBD2	NA	TRBV5-4	TRBJ2-7
TGTGCCAGCAGCACCGGGACAGGGGACGAGCAGTACTTC	CASSTGTGDEQYF	TRBD1	NA	TRBV7-9	TRBJ2-7
TGTGCTAGTGCCCTTTCAGGGGACACTGAAGCTTTCTTT	CASALSGDTEAFF	NA	NA	TRBV12-5	TRBJ1-1
TGCGCCAGCAGCCTCCGACCTAGCGGGGGTTACAATGAGCAGTTCTTC	CASSLRPSGGYNEQFF	TRBD2	once	TRBV5-1	TRBJ2-1
TGTGCCAGCAGTTTAAGTGTGGGACTAGCGGGTCCTGAGCAGTTCTTC	CASSLSVGLAGPEQFF	TRBD2	NA	TRBV27	TRBJ2-1
TGTGCCAGCAGCTTCGACAGGGTCCCCTCCTACGAGCAGTACTTC	CASSFDRVPSYEQYF	TRBD1	NA	TRBV7-2	TRBJ2-7
TGTGCCAGCTCACCCCGACCCGGGGAAGCTTTCTTT	CASSPRPGEAFF	NA	NA	TRBV18	TRBJ1-1
TGTGCCAGCAGACCAAAAGCCGGGACTAGCGGTTACAATGAGCAGTTCTTC	CASRPKAGTSGYNEQFF	TRBD2	NA	TRBV7-9	TRBJ2-1
TGTGCCAGCAGCTTGGACAGGGGAGACTCCTACGAGCAGTACTTC	CASSLDRGDSYEQYF	TRBD1	NA	TRBV5-4	TRBJ2-7
TGTGCCAGCAGCTCACCCAATGAGGGTCAAGAGACCCAGTACTTC	CASSSPNEGQETQYF	NA	NA	TRBV7-9	TRBJ2-5
TGTGCCAGCAGTTCCAATTACTATGGCTACACCTTC	CASSSNYYGYTF	NA	NA	TRBV27	TRBJ1-2
TGTGCCAGCAGCGCATGGACTAGCGGGGGGCCCTACGAGCAGTACTTC	CASSAWTSGGPYEQYF	TRBD2	NA	TRBV7-9	TRBJ2-7